Below, 18 T cell receptor beta chains from the same sample are listed, as sequenced in a study of Ad26.COV2.S vaccination and SARS-CoV-2 variants. The table came from immunoSEQ multiplex PCR; TCRdb's copy has only in-frame clones and leaves some out. The data hold approximately 340,000 clones, with around 92% observed a single time. This specimen consisted of peripheral blood, obtained after recovery from COVID-19. The receptors come from a human donor who had recovered from COVID-19.

The chain carries TRBV5-1 and TRBJ1-2; D possibly corresponds to TRBD1 (5 bases). Germline values: CDR1 SGHRS, CDR2 YFSETQ. V was shortened by 4 bases and J by 5 bases, with 15 bases between the two germline ends. The CDR3 covers 14 residues. CDR3 protein: CASSLGHPRYGYTF. Here the CDR3 DNA reads TGCGCCAGCAGCCTCGGACACCCTAGGTATGGCTACACCTTC.

Here the CDR3 DNA reads TGCAGTGCCTCGGACAGGGAGTACACCTTC. This encodes CSASDREYTF. The V gene is TRBV20-1, the J gene TRBJ1-2, with 8 bases fitting TRBD1. Germline V gene lookup returns CDR1 DFQATT and CDR2 SNEGSKA (reference sequence). V was pared by 6 bases and J by 11 bases, with 5 bases of the junction left unmatched. The CDR3 consists of 10 residues.

V is TRBV27 and J is TRBJ2-5; 8 nucleotides line up with TRBD2. This CDR3 comprises 14 residues. V lost 4 bases, J lost 5 bases, and 6 bases stayed unmatched. Germline V gene lookup returns CDR1 MNHEY and CDR2 SMNVEV (reference sequence). CDR3 DNA: TGTGCCAGCAGTTCCGGGGGGGGCGTGGAGACCCAGTACTTC. Encoded protein: CASSSGGGVETQYF.

The V and J genes are TRBV19 and TRBJ2-1; TRBD2 agrees at 13 bases. Unmatched junction bases numbered 3, after V lost 6 bases and J lost 1 base. CDR1 LNHDA and CDR2 SQIVND come from the germline V gene (reference sequence). CDR3 length: 16 residues. The CDR3 sequence: CASSRLAGGSYNEQFF. CDR3 in DNA: TGTGCCAGTAGCCGACTAGCGGGGGGATCCTACAATGAGCAGTTCTTC.

The chain employs TRBV7-2 and TRBJ2-1; the D is unclear. The CDR3 spans 15 residues. The V gene lost 1 base and the J gene lost 12 bases, with 19 bases spanning the gap. The V gene's germline CDR1 is SGHTA and CDR2 FQGNSA. The CDR3 DNA is TGTGCCAGCAGCTTAGACGGTCGTAACCTTCAATCGCAGTTCTTC. This codes for CASSLDGRNLQSQFF.

The chain's CDR3 is CASSLGRLVGGRGYEQYF. Written as DNA, the CDR3 is TGTGCCAGCAGCCTCGGAAGGTTAGTCGGGGGGCGCGGCTACGAGCAGTACTTC. V gene TRBV3-1 (or the pseudogene TRBV3-2) combines with J gene TRBJ2-7, with D perhaps TRBD2 (7 bases). Germline V lookup: CDR1 LGHDT, CDR2 YNNKEL (reference sequence). Trimming shortened V by 4 bases and J by 3 bases, and 25 bases separated the two germline ends. CDR3 length: 18 amino acids.

The rearrangement links TRBV5-1 to TRBJ2-5, with TRBD1 matching over 8 bases. This CDR3 comprises 14 residues. The germline V gene has CDR1 SGHRS and CDR2 YFSETQ. The V segment lost 4 bases and the J segment 2 bases; nucleotides outside the gene matches: 4. CDR3 protein: CASSLGQEQETQYF. The CDR3 DNA follows: TGCGCCAGCAGCCTGGGACAGGAACAAGAGACCCAGTACTTC. The whole variable domain, remainder taken from reference TRBV5-1 and TRBJ2-5, is KAGVTQTPRYLIKTRGQQVTLSCSPISGHRSVSWYQQTPGQGLQFLFEYFSETQRNKGNFPGRFSGRQFSNSRSEMNVSTLELGDSALYLCASSLGQEQETQYFGPGTRLLVL.

The chain combines TRBV5-4 with TRBJ2-7, with TRBD1 as a possible D gene (5 bases). CDR1 and CDR2 from the germline V gene are SGHNT and YYREEE (reference sequence). The CDR3 has 13 residues. Trimming removed 0 bases at V and 3 bases at J, with 7 bases between. DNA for the CDR3: TGTGCCAGCAGCTTGGGACAGTACTACGAGCAGTACTTC. The encoded protein is CASSLGQYYEQYF.

The chain recombines TRBV12-3 or TRBV12-4 with TRBJ1-2, with 8 bases fitting TRBD1. The ends lost 5 bases at V and 6 bases at J; junction bases unmatched: 5. CDR3 length equals 13 residues. This CDR3 is CASSPTGVDGYTF. CDR3 DNA sequence: TGTGCCAGCAGTCCGACAGGGGTAGATGGCTACACCTTC.

The chain carries TRBV7-2 and TRBJ1-1, with 9 bases lining up with TRBD1. This CDR3 region has 16 residues. Germline CDR1 SGHTA, CDR2 FQGNSA. The junction had 10 bases not matched to a gene; V was cut back by 4 bases and J by 4 bases. In nucleotides, the CDR3 is TGTGCCAGCAGCTCCCTACAGGGGGCGGGGGGCACTGAAGCTTTCTTT. This sequence encodes CASSSLQGAGGTEAFF.

V usage is TRBV6-6 and J usage is TRBJ2-1, with 9 bases aligning to TRBD1. Germline V gene sequence: CDR1 MNHNY, CDR2 SVGAGI (reference sequence). Germline trimming cut 7 bases from V and 5 bases from J; bases unmatched to any gene: 9. The CDR3 contains 15 residues. The chain's CDR3 is CASTPRDRVDNEQFF. CDR3 DNA sequence: TGTGCCAGCACCCCAAGGGACAGGGTGGACAATGAGCAGTTCTTC.

This rearrangement joins TRBV7-9 to TRBJ2-5; TRBD2 aligns across 10 bases. V was pared by 3 bases and J by 4 bases, with 5 bases of the junction left unmatched. The CDR3 runs 15 residues. From germline, CDR1 is SEHNR and CDR2 FQNEAQ (reference sequence). CDR3 in amino acids: CASSLTAGGLETQYF. The CDR3 DNA reads TGTGCCAGCAGCTTGACAGCGGGGGGGCTAGAGACCCAGTACTTC.

The chain combines TRBV12-5 with TRBJ2-1; D is unclear. The CDR3 has 13 residues. Trimming shortened V by 0 bases and J by 9 bases, and 9 bases separated the two germline ends. Germline loops: CDR1 LGHNT, CDR2 FRNRAP. CDR3 coding DNA: TGTGCTAGTGGTTTGGTTAGCTCGTTTGAGCAGTTCTTC. The encoded protein is CASGLVSSFEQFF. Supplemented by reference TRBV12-5 and TRBJ2-1, the full variable domain reads DARVTQTPRHKVTEMGQEVTMRCQPILGHNTVFWYRQTMMQGLELLAYFRNRAPLDDSGMPKDRFSAEMPDATLATLKIQPSEPRDSAVYFCASGLVSSFEQFFGPGTRLTVL.

The chain joins TRBV19 to TRBJ1-5, with 7 bases identical to TRBD1. CDR3 length equals 14 residues. Trimming cost V 5 bases and J 9 bases; bases outside gene matches: 10. CDR1 is LNHDA and CDR2 is SQIVND in the germline V gene (reference sequence). CDR3 nucleotide sequence: TGTGCCAGTAGTTACAGGGGTGAGACGCGGCCCCAGCATTTT. Residues: CASSYRGETRPQHF.

This chain connects TRBV4-2 to TRBJ1-3; D unresolved. Between the trimmed V and J ends, which lost 0 bases and 3 bases, there was a span of 6 bases. CDR1 is LGHNA and CDR2 is YNFKEQ in the germline V gene. The CDR3 runs to 14 residues. CDR3 sequence reads: CASSQDGLGNTIYF. The CDR3 nucleotides are TGTGCCAGCAGCCAAGATGGGCTTGGAAACACCATATATTTT.

The genes are TRBV2 and TRBJ2-4, with no clear D. Germline-derived CDR1 and CDR2 are SNHLY and FYNNEI. This CDR3 has 14 residues. V lost 6 bases and J 7 bases, leaving 16 bases between the germline ends. The CDR3 protein is CASRAETIGNIQYF. The CDR3 DNA reads as TGTGCCAGCAGGGCGGAGACCATAGGGAACATTCAGTACTTC.

Regarding this clone: The sample has other DNA sequences that encode this CDR3 too. For the CDR3, the DNA is TGTGCCAGCAGCCAAGGGTCCGGGGAGCTGTTTTTT. It yields the protein CASSQGSGELFF. The gene calls are TRBV27 and TRBJ2-2; D gene ambiguous. This CDR3 spans 12 amino acids. Germline V CDR1 and CDR2: MNHEY, SMNVEV (reference sequence). V dropped 6 bases and J dropped 6 bases, with 8 bases sitting between them.

This chain joins TRBV2 and TRBJ2-2; D gene ambiguous. CDR3 size: 13 residues. In germline, CDR1 is SNHLY, CDR2 FYNNEI. V was pared by 6 bases and J by 3 bases, with 8 bases between. The CDR3 DNA reads TGTGCCAGCAGGACTTATGACACCGGGGAGCTGTTTTTT. The encoded protein is CASRTYDTGELFF.